The 16 T cell receptor beta chains listed next were all sequenced from one sample in a study of control samples from healthy donors and cancer patients. Sequencing used immunoSEQ multiplex PCR; TCRdb keeps in-frame clones, though not all of them. The repertoire includes around 230,000 clones, roughly 94% of them detected once, and 1.5% sits in the top ten. The sample comprised blood. The receptors were gathered from a man aged 50 to 59 in good health.

The chain combines TRBV19 with TRBJ1-2; D remains unclear. The germline V gene has CDR1 LNHDA and CDR2 SQIVND (reference sequence). Trimming cost V 10 bases and J 4 bases, with 16 bases left between them. The CDR3 length is 13 residues. CDR3 in amino acids: CATGDQDSYGYTF. The CDR3 region has the DNA TGTGCCACAGGCGACCAGGATAGCTATGGCTACACCTTC.

The rearrangement links TRBV27 to TRBJ2-2; D may be TRBD1 or TRBD2 (5 bases each). V was shortened by 2 bases and J by 2 bases, with 12 bases between the two germline ends. The CDR3 runs 16 residues. The germline V gene has CDR1 MNHEY and CDR2 SMNVEV (reference sequence). CDR3 in amino acids: CASSLQGVINTGELFF. The CDR3, as DNA: TGTGCCAGCAGTTTACAGGGAGTGATAAACACCGGGGAGCTGTTTTTT.

The chain is built from TRBV2 and TRBJ2-3, with 7 bases aligning to TRBD2. The CDR3 loop spans 12 amino acids. CDR1 and CDR2 from the germline V gene are SNHLY and FYNNEI. J was trimmed by 6 bases and V by 8 bases; bases with no gene match: 5. CDR3 in amino acids: CASGRAGDTQYF. Written as DNA, the CDR3 is TGTGCCAGCGGTCGAGCGGGGGATACGCAGTATTTT.

The CDR3 is CASSPPDRGFTQETQYF. CDR3 coding DNA: TGTGCCAGCTCACCCCCTGACAGGGGGTTTACTCAAGAGACCCAGTACTTC. J is TRBJ2-5 and V is TRBV18; 9 nucleotides agree with TRBD1. With V trimmed by 3 bases and J by 2 bases, 10 bases remained unmatched. Germline CDR1 KGHSH, CDR2 LQKENI. This CDR3 region has 17 residues. Full variable domain (remainder filled in from reference TRBV18 and TRBJ2-5): NAGVMQNPRHLVRRRGQEARLRCSPMKGHSHVYWYRQLPEEGLKFMVYLQKENIIDESGMPKERFSAEFPKEGPSILRIQQVVRGDSAAYFCASSPPDRGFTQETQYFGPGTRLLVL.

The chain uses TRBV6-5 and TRBJ2-7, with a weak D call TRBD1 (6 bases). Germline loops: CDR1 MNHEY, CDR2 SVGAGI. Trimming removed 5 bases from V and 9 bases from J, with 14 bases in between. CDR3 size: 12 residues. CDR3 DNA: TGTGCCAGCAGTAATCAGGGGTTGCGGCAGTACGTC. It specifies CASSNQGLRQYV.

V gene TRBV5-6 combines with J gene TRBJ1-6; D perhaps matches TRBD1 (5 bases). The CDR3 has 16 amino acids. Germline lookup yields CDR1 SGHDT and CDR2 YYEEEE. The ends were cut back, 4 bases at V and 10 bases at J, with 21 bases in the middle. The CDR3 DNA follows: TGTGCCAGCAGCATTAGGTCAGGGACGGGTTTCTCACCCCTCCACTTT. It codes for CASSIRSGTGFSPLHF.

V and J are TRBV14 and TRBJ1-2; 9 nucleotides align to TRBD1. CDR3 length: 15 amino acids. In germline, CDR1 is SGHDN, CDR2 FVKESK. With V trimmed by 2 bases and J by 4 bases, 5 bases remained unmatched. The CDR3 spells CASSQTGGGPYGYTF. As DNA, the CDR3 is TGTGCCAGCAGCCAAACAGGGGGCGGACCCTATGGCTACACCTTC.

The chain combines TRBV19 with TRBJ1-4; TRBD1 might be the D (6 bases). V dropped 6 bases and J dropped 7 bases, with 24 bases sitting between them. The CDR3 sequence is 17 residues long. CDR1 and CDR2 (germline): LNHDA, SQIVND (reference sequence). CDR3 DNA sequence: TGTGCCAGTAGCCCCACTTTAGCAGGGGTGGGTGGTGAAAAACTGTTTTTT. Translated: CASSPTLAGVGGEKLFF.

The chain couples TRBV11-2 to TRBJ1-4, with D possibly matching TRBD1 (6 bases). The CDR3 runs to 15 residues. The germline CDR1 and CDR2 sequences are SGHAT and FQNNGV. V lost 4 bases to trimming and J lost 11 bases, with 20 bases between them. The CDR3 DNA follows: TGTGCCAGCAGCTCGTACAGGGTAAAAGGAGTCAAACTGTTTTTT. Protein sequence: CASSSYRVKGVKLFF. Drawing the rest from reference TRBV11-2 and TRBJ1-4, the complete variable domain is EAGVAQSPRYKIIEKRQSVAFWCNPISGHATLYWYQQILGQGPKLLIQFQNNGVVDDSQLPKDRFSAERLKGVDSTLKIQPAKLEDSAVYLCASSSYRVKGVKLFFGSGTQLSVL.

The chain joins TRBV19 to TRBJ1-5; perhaps TRBD1 as D (5 bases). This CDR3 spans 15 amino acids. Germline assignment: CDR1 LNHDA and CDR2 SQIVND (reference sequence). The germline V and J ends were trimmed by 3 bases and 0 bases, with 9 bases remaining between them. CDR3 protein: CASSIGAPSNQPQHF. The CDR3, as DNA: TGTGCCAGTAGTATCGGGGCCCCTAGCAATCAGCCCCAGCATTTT.

The chain carries TRBV5-6 and TRBJ1-1, with 8 bases identical to TRBD1. CDR1 is SGHDT, CDR2 YYEEEE, per germline. This CDR3 contains 13 residues. V shed 3 bases, J shed 7 bases, and the junction held 5 bases outside the gene matches. This CDR3 reads CASSSDRGLEAFF. CDR3 nucleotides: TGTGCCAGCAGCTCAGACAGGGGCCTTGAAGCTTTCTTT.

The chain joins TRBV2 to TRBJ1-2, with TRBD1 matching 9 bases. Germline V gene sequence: CDR1 SNHLY, CDR2 FYNNEI. Losses at the gene ends were 7 bases for V and 8 bases for J; bases not matched to a gene: 11. The CDR3 loop spans 14 amino acids. This CDR3 reads CASIETGTGRGYTF. CDR3 in DNA: TGTGCCAGCATCGAAACAGGGACAGGGCGCGGCTACACCTTC.

V gene TRBV5-1 combines with J gene TRBJ2-2; D is undetermined. The CDR3 is 17 residues long. Trimming left V 1 base short and J 0 bases short, with 13 bases between. Germline V CDR1 and CDR2: SGHRS, YFSETQ. The CDR3 region is CASSLLPGRTNTGELFF. In DNA form, the CDR3 reads TGCGCCAGCAGCTTGCTTCCTGGACGGACGAACACCGGGGAGCTGTTTTTT.

The V and J genes are TRBV28 and TRBJ1-2; D is unresolved. V lost 3 bases and J 4 bases, leaving 6 bases between the germline ends. CDR3 length equals 12 residues. CDR1 and CDR2 (germline): MDHEN, SYDVKM. This CDR3 is CASSLGAYGYTF. In nucleotides, the CDR3 is TGTGCCAGCAGTTTGGGCGCCTATGGCTACACCTTC.

The chain employs TRBV19 and TRBJ1-3, with D tentatively TRBD1 (6 bases). Trimming stripped 7 bases from V and 0 bases from J, with 13 bases between. CDR3 length: 15 residues. Germline V gene lookup returns CDR1 LNHDA and CDR2 SQIVND (reference sequence). CDR3 coding DNA: TGTGCCAGTAACTCAAGGGGGAACTCTGGAAACACCATATATTTT. Translated, it gives CASNSRGNSGNTIYF.

With respect to this clone: This sample also contains other DNA sequences that code for the same CDR3. The rearrangement uses TRBV5-1 and TRBJ2-2; no reliable D call. The CDR3 runs to 13 residues. The V and J ends lost 0 bases and 5 bases respectively, with 5 bases between them. Germline assignment: CDR1 SGHRS and CDR2 YFSETQ. The CDR3 DNA follows: TGCGCCAGCAGCTTGGGATCGACCGGGGAGCTGTTTTTT. Its protein product is CASSLGSTGELFF.